This T cell receptor (beta chain) originates from a study of cytomegalovirus exposure and HLA in healthy donors. Per germline, CDR1 GTSNPN and CDR2 SVGIG (reference sequence). The CDR3 consists of 11 residues. Trimming shortened V by 5 bases and J by 6 bases, and 9 bases separated the two germline ends. The study's findings and limits: Solely CMV serostatus was available to characterize immune exposure. Relative to equally common others, HLA-associated TCR beta chains showed greater clonal expansion in a later analysis. The study recorded 150 to 200 TCR beta chains that were cytomegalovirus-associated.

The PCR used 60 Vbeta and 13 Jbeta primers. This table comes from immunoSEQ multiplex PCR, and its TCRdb copy is limited to in-frame clones, with some not included. Among around 130,000 clones listed, approximately 82% were seen once. Concerning this clone itself: Its antigen is unidentified.

V is TRBV30 and J is TRBJ2-3; D gene unclear. The sequenced sample was PBMCs. The TCR sequence derives from a woman between 18 and 30 years old in good health and CMV-seropositive. For the CDR3, the DNA is TGTGCCTGGCAGTCCGTTGATACGCAGTATTTT. It translates to CAWQSVDTQYF.